Listed below are T cell receptor beta chains from one sample, sequenced in a study of blood T cells in healthy people across ages. TCRdb processed the 5' RACE reads anew with MiXCR; each CDR3 protein has one entry. The data hold 650,000 or so distinct CDR3 sequences, with 52% observed a single time. Sequencing was performed on blood. The source is a woman of 80 years or more in good health. Each CDR3 is given with its conserved first and last residue. Fields, in order: V gene, D gene, J gene, clone size, CDR3 DNA, CDR3 protein. The D gene is left open where the match is weak. Some rows have no size entry. The others give once, few or many, or a class for an expanded clone.

v_call: TRBV29-1; d_call: .; j_call: TRBJ2-5; clone_size: many; cdr3_nt: TGCGGAACAGGGAATCTGGAGACCCAGTACTTC; cdr3_aa: CGTGNLETQYF
v_call: TRBV4-1; d_call: .; j_call: TRBJ1-3; clone_size: .; cdr3_nt: TGCGCCAGCAGCCAAAGGGGGGACTTTACTGGAAACACCATATATTTT; cdr3_aa: CASSQRGDFTGNTIYF
v_call: TRBV2; d_call: .; j_call: TRBJ2-7; clone_size: many; cdr3_nt: TGTGCCAGCGCCGGGGGCAGATACGAGCAGTACTTC; cdr3_aa: CASAGGRYEQYF
v_call: TRBV7-9; d_call: .; j_call: TRBJ2-1; clone_size: .; cdr3_nt: TGTGCCAGCAGCGTAAGACGACAGGTTTCAGAGCAGTTCTTC; cdr3_aa: CASSVRRQVSEQFF
v_call: TRBV7-2; d_call: .; j_call: TRBJ2-1; clone_size: .; cdr3_nt: TGTGCCAGCAGCTTAGCTCGTGCCAGGGATAATGAGCAGTTCTTC; cdr3_aa: CASSLARARDNEQFF
v_call: TRBV20-1; d_call: .; j_call: TRBJ2-2; clone_size: few; cdr3_nt: TGCAGTGCTAGAGAGGCCCATCACTACACCGGGGAGCTGTTTTTT; cdr3_aa: CSAREAHHYTGELFF
v_call: TRBV3-1; d_call: .; j_call: TRBJ2-5; clone_size: .; cdr3_nt: TGTGCCAGCAGCCGAGTGACAGGGAGGGAGCAGTACTTC; cdr3_aa: CASSRVTGREQYF
v_call: TRBV6-1; d_call: .; j_call: TRBJ2-1; clone_size: many; cdr3_nt: TGTGCCAGCAGTGCTACACCGCAGTTCTTC; cdr3_aa: CASSATPQFF
v_call: TRBV12-3/TRBV12-4; d_call: TRBD2; j_call: TRBJ2-7; clone_size: .; cdr3_nt: TGTGCCAGCAGTCCTGCCGCGGGACTAGCGGCTTTTCGGTACTTC; cdr3_aa: CASSPAAGLAAFRYF
v_call: TRBV12-3/TRBV12-4; d_call: .; j_call: TRBJ2-2; clone_size: .; cdr3_nt: TGTGCCAGCAGCCCCTTCGGTAGCGGCACCGGGGAGCTGTTTTTT; cdr3_aa: CASSPFGSGTGELFF
v_call: TRBV7-2; d_call: TRBD1; j_call: TRBJ1-1; clone_size: few; cdr3_nt: TGTGCCAGCAGCAGTCGACAGGGGTCGGGCACTGAAGCTTTCTTT; cdr3_aa: CASSSRQGSGTEAFF
v_call: TRBV5-5; d_call: .; j_call: TRBJ1-2; clone_size: few; cdr3_nt: TGTGCCAGCAGCTTGGGCGGCGCTGGCTACACCTTC; cdr3_aa: CASSLGGAGYTF
v_call: TRBV20-1; d_call: .; j_call: TRBJ2-3; clone_size: many; cdr3_nt: TGCAGTGCTAGCCACGTTCGAGGGGATACGCAGTATTTT; cdr3_aa: CSASHVRGDTQYF
v_call: TRBV7-2; d_call: .; j_call: TRBJ1-2; clone_size: .; cdr3_nt: TGTGCCAGCAGCGCTTCAGGATTTTATGGCCACACCTTC; cdr3_aa: CASSASGFYGHTF
v_call: TRBV27; d_call: .; j_call: TRBJ2-7; clone_size: many; cdr3_nt: TGTGCCAGCAGTCAAAGTTCGGGAACCCGTTCCTACGAGCAGTACTTC; cdr3_aa: CASSQSSGTRSYEQYF
v_call: TRBV12-3/TRBV12-4; d_call: .; j_call: TRBJ2-3; clone_size: few; cdr3_nt: TGTGCCAGCAGTTTAGCGCGTGCAGGTTGGACAGATACGCAGTATTTT; cdr3_aa: CASSLARAGWTDTQYF
v_call: TRBV27; d_call: .; j_call: TRBJ2-1; clone_size: many; cdr3_nt: TGTGCCAGCAGTTTTCGGGACACCGACAATGAGCAGTTCTTC; cdr3_aa: CASSFRDTDNEQFF
v_call: TRBV12-3/TRBV12-4; d_call: .; j_call: TRBJ2-3; clone_size: few; cdr3_nt: TGTGCCAGCAGTGTGCAGGTGGGAGATACGCAGTATTTT; cdr3_aa: CASSVQVGDTQYF
v_call: TRBV5-1; d_call: TRBD2; j_call: TRBJ2-1; clone_size: .; cdr3_nt: TGCGCCAGCAGTAGTCTAGCGGGGCTGAACTACAATGAGCAGTTCTTC; cdr3_aa: CASSSLAGLNYNEQFF
v_call: TRBV5-1; d_call: TRBD2; j_call: TRBJ2-3; clone_size: many; cdr3_nt: TGCGCCAGCAGCTGGGGGACTAGCGGGAGAACAGATACGCAGTATTTT; cdr3_aa: CASSWGTSGRTDTQYF
v_call: TRBV27; d_call: TRBD2; j_call: TRBJ2-1; clone_size: many; cdr3_nt: TGTGCCAGCAGTCGAACCGGGACTAGCAGATATGAGCAGTTCTTC; cdr3_aa: CASSRTGTSRYEQFF
v_call: TRBV20-1; d_call: TRBD2; j_call: TRBJ2-1; clone_size: few; cdr3_nt: TGCAGTGCTAGAGATCGAGCTAGCGGGAGTCAGTATGAGCAGTTCTTC; cdr3_aa: CSARDRASGSQYEQFF
v_call: TRBV5-1; d_call: .; j_call: TRBJ1-4; clone_size: once; cdr3_nt: TGCGCCAGCAGCTTGCAGGGGTCGAGTGAAAAACTGTTTTTT; cdr3_aa: CASSLQGSSEKLFF
v_call: TRBV2; d_call: .; j_call: TRBJ2-5; clone_size: many; cdr3_nt: TGTGCCAGCAGAGACCTTACAGGGTACAGGGAGACCCAGTACTTC; cdr3_aa: CASRDLTGYRETQYF
v_call: TRBV6-5; d_call: .; j_call: TRBJ2-5; clone_size: .; cdr3_nt: TGTGCCAGCAGACCAGACAAGTTTGCGACCCAGTACTTC; cdr3_aa: CASRPDKFATQYF
v_call: TRBV5-1; d_call: .; j_call: TRBJ2-1; clone_size: many; cdr3_nt: TGCGCCAGCAGCTTGGGGGCGTATGAGCAGTTCTTC; cdr3_aa: CASSLGAYEQFF
v_call: TRBV12-3/TRBV12-4; d_call: .; j_call: TRBJ1-3; clone_size: few; cdr3_nt: TGTGCCAGCAGTTTGAGGACCTCTGGAAACACCATATATTTT; cdr3_aa: CASSLRTSGNTIYF
v_call: TRBV7-3; d_call: TRBD1; j_call: TRBJ2-1; clone_size: .; cdr3_nt: TGTGCCAGCAGCGTAACGAACAGGGGCGATGAGCAGTTCTTC; cdr3_aa: CASSVTNRGDEQFF
v_call: TRBV2; d_call: TRBD2; j_call: TRBJ2-5; clone_size: .; cdr3_nt: TGTGCCAGCAGTCCCCGCCGACTAGCGGGAGGGCGTTCGTACAATGAGCAGTACTTC; cdr3_aa: CASSPRRLAGGRSYNEQYF
v_call: TRBV12-3/TRBV12-4; d_call: .; j_call: TRBJ1-1; clone_size: .; cdr3_nt: TGTGCCAGCAGTCGATGGGGGGCACTGAGCAGGGGGAACACTGAAGCTTTCTTT; cdr3_aa: CASSRWGALSRGNTEAFF
v_call: TRBV15; d_call: .; j_call: TRBJ2-7; clone_size: many; cdr3_nt: TGTGCCACCAGCAGTATATCAGGGGATTACTACGAGCAGTACTTC; cdr3_aa: CATSSISGDYYEQYF
v_call: TRBV5-1; d_call: TRBD1; j_call: TRBJ1-1; clone_size: few; cdr3_nt: TGTGCCAGCAGCCTCACAGGGGCCACTGAAGCTTTCTTT; cdr3_aa: CASSLTGATEAFF
v_call: TRBV29-1; d_call: .; j_call: TRBJ1-2; clone_size: .; cdr3_nt: TGCAGCGTTGATGCAGGGTTAGACTATGGCTACACCTTC; cdr3_aa: CSVDAGLDYGYTF
v_call: TRBV11-2; d_call: .; j_call: TRBJ2-2; clone_size: .; cdr3_nt: TGTGCCAGCAGCGCGACCGGGACAACAAACACCGGGGAGCTGTTTTTT; cdr3_aa: CASSATGTTNTGELFF
v_call: TRBV9; d_call: TRBD1; j_call: TRBJ1-2; clone_size: .; cdr3_nt: TGTGCCAGCAGCGTGCGGGGACAGGGAGTCGGTGGCTACACCTTC; cdr3_aa: CASSVRGQGVGGYTF
v_call: TRBV6-6; d_call: .; j_call: TRBJ2-3; clone_size: .; cdr3_nt: TGTGCCAGCAGGCCGATAGGCGGTGTCACAGATACGCAGTATTTT; cdr3_aa: CASRPIGGVTDTQYF
v_call: TRBV7-9; d_call: .; j_call: TRBJ2-7; clone_size: many; cdr3_nt: TGTGCCAGCAGCTTATGGGGGGTCGGCTCCTACGAGCAGTACTTC; cdr3_aa: CASSLWGVGSYEQYF
v_call: TRBV24-1; d_call: TRBD1; j_call: TRBJ1-2; clone_size: .; cdr3_nt: TGTGCCACCAGTGCTGGGGGCGCAGGGGGCCGGGGCTACACCTTC; cdr3_aa: CATSAGGAGGRGYTF
v_call: TRBV20-1; d_call: TRBD2; j_call: TRBJ2-1; clone_size: .; cdr3_nt: TGCAGTGCTAGAGATCGGGGCGGGGGTACTGACAATGAGCAGTTCTTC; cdr3_aa: CSARDRGGGTDNEQFF
v_call: TRBV7-6; d_call: .; j_call: TRBJ2-7; clone_size: .; cdr3_nt: TGTGCCAGCAGCTCCGGGGACGGCTACGAGCAGTACTTC; cdr3_aa: CASSSGDGYEQYF
v_call: TRBV2; d_call: TRBD2; j_call: TRBJ2-3; clone_size: .; cdr3_nt: TGTGCAAGCTTTCCACGAACCCGACTAGCGGGGGGCACAGATACGCAGTATTTT; cdr3_aa: CASFPRTRLAGGTDTQYF